The clone carrying this T cell receptor beta chain has more than one count but fewer than ten. What it recognizes is unknown. This sample stems from a study of STAT3 mutations in large granular lymphocyte leukemia. The overall study: Approximately 40% of treated T-LGLL patients showed hematologic response to immunosuppression.

Germline assignment: CDR1 MNHEY and CDR2 SMNVEV (reference sequence). This CDR3 has 15 residues. V lost 7 bases to trimming and J lost 10 bases; unmatched junction nucleotides: 14. Study results and limitations: In T-cell large granular lymphocyte leukemia, about half of patients showed multiple immunodominant subclonotypes. In about 30% of the 18 patients, new TCR clonotypes emerged after therapy.

TCRdb's table, derived via immunoSEQ multiplex PCR, lists solely in-frame clones and lacks some. The table lists several thousand clones, roughly 90% of them singletons. The sequence derives from an older man with T-cell large granular lymphocyte leukemia. Some clones in this sample may be carry-over from other donors' samples. The sequenced sample consisted of peripheral blood mononuclear cells. The chain has TRBV27 and TRBJ2-5, with 11 bases matching TRBD1. CDR3 residues: CASKPLSGTGGIQYF. The CDR3 nucleotides read TGTGCCAGCAAACCTCTATCCGGGACAGGGGGTATCCAGTACTTC.